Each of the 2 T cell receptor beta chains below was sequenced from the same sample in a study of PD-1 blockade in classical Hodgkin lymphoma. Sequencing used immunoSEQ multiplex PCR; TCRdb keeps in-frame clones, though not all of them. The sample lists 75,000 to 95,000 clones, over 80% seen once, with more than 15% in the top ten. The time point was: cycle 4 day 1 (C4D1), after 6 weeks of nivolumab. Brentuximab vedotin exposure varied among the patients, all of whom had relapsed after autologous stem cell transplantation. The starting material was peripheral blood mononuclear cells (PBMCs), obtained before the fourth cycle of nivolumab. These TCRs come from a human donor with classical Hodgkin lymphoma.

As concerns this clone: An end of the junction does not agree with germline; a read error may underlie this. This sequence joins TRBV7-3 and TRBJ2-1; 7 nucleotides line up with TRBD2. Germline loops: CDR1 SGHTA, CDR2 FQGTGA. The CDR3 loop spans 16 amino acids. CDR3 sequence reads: CASSLTSASGIDEQFF. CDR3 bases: TGTGCCAGCAGCCTAACTAGCGCCTCGGGTATCGATGAGCAGTTCTTC.

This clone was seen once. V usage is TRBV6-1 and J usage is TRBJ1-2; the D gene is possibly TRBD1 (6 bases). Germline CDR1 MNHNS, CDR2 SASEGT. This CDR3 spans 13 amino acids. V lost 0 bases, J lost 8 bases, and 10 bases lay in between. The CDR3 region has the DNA TGTGCCAGCAGTGAAGCGGCAGGGGTGGGCTACACCTTC. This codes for CASSEAAGVGYTF.